The rows below give T cell receptor beta chains drawn from one sample of a study of blood T cell repertoires in COVID-19. Using immunoSEQ multiplex PCR, the repertoire was profiled, and TCRdb retains in-frame clones only, with some absent. Among some 130,000 clones, over 85% were seen once, and the ten largest hold 3.7%. Source material: peripheral blood. These receptors all stem from a man aged 45-60 years with active COVID-19. CDR3s leave out the opening cysteine and the closing phenylalanine or tryptophan. Clone size is given for some rows only: seen once, a few or many times, or a class if the clone is expanded.

clone size,J gene,V gene,CDR3 protein
few,TRBJ2-6,TRBV2,AGGQGASSGANVLT
.,TRBJ1-1,TRBV7-8,ASSFDRANTEAF
.,TRBJ2-2,TRBV28,ASRVAVNTGELF
.,TRBJ2-2,TRBV9,ASSTESGPGELF
.,TRBJ1-5,TRBV6-1,ASSKGGSGSGGNQPQH
.,TRBJ2-1,TRBV6-1,ASSEQGLTSYNEQF
.,TRBJ2-3,TRBV5-1,ASSLGTSSYTDTQY
.,TRBJ1-2,TRBV30,AWAGGAYGYT
.,TRBJ1-6,TRBV6-5,ASNPGDNSPLH
.,TRBJ2-1,TRBV5-1,ASSLGLAGQGEQF